The entry below describes one T cell receptor beta chain. As yet, its antigen is unknown. Germline V gene data show CDR1 as SGHTA and CDR2 as FQGNSA. Trimming left V 1 base short and J 6 bases short, with 13 bases between. The CDR3 is made up of 15 amino acids. This sample is drawn from a study of B cell selection in AIRE deficiency. Study conclusions and caveats: Shared Treg sequences were biased toward short CDR3s with few non-templated nucleotide insertions. About 30.6% of healthy-shared Treg sequences were found among patient Tconv cells. Healthy donors alone shared 30% to 35% of 4,000 or so Treg sequences; patients alone nearly 9.5%.

Regulatory T cells were sorted as CD4+CD25hiCD127low/negative cells. Methods used by the authors: Patients' Tregs yielded some 5.6x10^4 distinct TCRbeta sequences; donors' approximately 9.6x10^4. Profiled with immunoSEQ multiplex PCR; TCRdb holds only in-frame clones, not every one. V and J calls and clone size are those listed in that table; D and trimming were worked out from the DNA. The table lists about 26,000 clones, about 90% of them singletons. This TCR was recovered from a human donor in good health. Sequences were obtained from CD4+CD25+ Tregs sorted from PBMCs. The V gene is TRBV7-2, the J gene TRBJ1-5, with D unresolved. CDR3 loop: CASSLEAGAGQPQHF. The CDR3 DNA is TGTGCCAGCAGCTTAGAGGCGGGCGCGGGTCAGCCCCAGCATTTT.